The 2 T cell receptor beta chains reported below all come from one sample, sequenced in a study of cytomegalovirus exposure and HLA in healthy donors. Produced via immunoSEQ multiplex PCR; TCRdb's table is partial and in-frame only. The table records some 230,000 clones, approximately 90% of them present only once. Sequenced: PBMCs. The source is a young woman in good health and CMV-seronegative.

This sequence joins TRBV2 and TRBJ2-7; 9 bases agree with TRBD1. The CDR3 length is 16 residues. Germline values: CDR1 SNHLY, CDR2 FYNNEI. The ends lost 8 bases at V and 4 bases at J; junction bases unmatched: 15. The CDR3 DNA follows: TGTGCCAGCCGAGCGACAGGGGGACTGGAGAAATACGAGCAGTACTTC. This codes for CASRATGGLEKYEQYF.

The chain recombines TRBV27 with TRBJ2-1; 7 bases fit TRBD2. The CDR3 runs 12 residues. CDR1 MNHEY and CDR2 SMNVEV come from the germline V gene (reference sequence). V was pared by 6 bases and J by 9 bases, with 5 bases of the junction left unmatched. CDR3 region: CASRGGSREQFF. CDR3 DNA: TGTGCCAGCAGGGGCGGGAGCCGTGAGCAGTTCTTC.